This TCR beta chain originates from a study of cytomegalovirus exposure and HLA in healthy donors. The table lists this clone with a few counts. Its antigen remains unknown. Study results and caveats: Earlier analysis found most TCR beta V segments productive about 90% or about 30% of the time. A later analysis linked a missense variant in DCLRE1C to the trimming of TCR beta V and J genes.

The PCR made use of 60 Vbeta and 13 Jbeta primers. Repertoires were generated with immunoSEQ multiplex PCR, while TCRdb's copy carries only in-frame clones and drops some. The sample gives 160,000 or so clones, 79% of which show up once; roughly 1.9% is in the top ten. Sequencing was done on a sample of PBMCs. The receptor comes from a man between 40 and 49 years old in good health and CMV-seronegative.

The CDR3 bases are TGTGCCAGCAGCTCCGGAGGGGGGGGCAATCAGCCCCAGCATTTT. This gives the protein CASSSGGGGNQPQHF. The J gene is TRBJ1-5, the V gene TRBV6-5; D might be TRBD1 (6 bases). V was cut by 6 bases and J by 2 bases, with 14 bases left in between. Germline V lookup: CDR1 MNHEY, CDR2 SVGAGI. The CDR3 sequence is 15 residues long.